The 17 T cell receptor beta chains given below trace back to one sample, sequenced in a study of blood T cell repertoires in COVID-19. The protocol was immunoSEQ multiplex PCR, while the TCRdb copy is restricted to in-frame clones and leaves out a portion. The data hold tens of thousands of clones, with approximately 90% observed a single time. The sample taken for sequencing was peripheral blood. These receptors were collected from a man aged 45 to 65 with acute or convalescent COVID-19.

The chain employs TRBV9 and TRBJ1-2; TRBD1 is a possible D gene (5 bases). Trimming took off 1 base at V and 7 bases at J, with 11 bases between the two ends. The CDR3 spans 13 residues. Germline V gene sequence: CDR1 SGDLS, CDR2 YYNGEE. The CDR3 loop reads CASSVTGGSGYTF. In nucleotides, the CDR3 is TGTGCCAGCAGCGTAACTGGGGGGAGTGGCTACACCTTC.

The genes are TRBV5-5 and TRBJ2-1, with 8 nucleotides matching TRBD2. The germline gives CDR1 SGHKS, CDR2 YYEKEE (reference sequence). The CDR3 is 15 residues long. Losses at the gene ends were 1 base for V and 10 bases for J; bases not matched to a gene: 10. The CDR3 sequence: CASSLLSGTRREQFF. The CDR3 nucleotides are TGTGCCAGCAGCTTGCTTTCCGGGACTAGAAGGGAGCAGTTCTTC.

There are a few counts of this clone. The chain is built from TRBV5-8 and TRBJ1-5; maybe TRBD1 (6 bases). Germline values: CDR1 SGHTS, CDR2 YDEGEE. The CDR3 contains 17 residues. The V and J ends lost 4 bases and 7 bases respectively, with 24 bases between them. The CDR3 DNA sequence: TGTGCCAGCAGCAGCTTTTATACGGACAGAAATGAGCAGCCCCAGCATTTT. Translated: CASSSFYTDRNEQPQHF.

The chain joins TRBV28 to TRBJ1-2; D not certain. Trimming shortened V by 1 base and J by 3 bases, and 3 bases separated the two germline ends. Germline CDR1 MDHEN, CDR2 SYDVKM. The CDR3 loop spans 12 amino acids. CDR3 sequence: CASSLSDYGYTF. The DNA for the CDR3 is TGTGCCAGCAGTTTATCGGACTATGGCTACACCTTC.

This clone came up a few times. The CDR3 reads CASSLGRGNSPLHF. For the CDR3, the DNA is TGTGCCAGCAGTTTAGGGAGGGGCAATTCACCCCTCCACTTT. The rearrangement joins TRBV28 to TRBJ1-6; D perhaps matches TRBD1 (5 bases). This CDR3 has 14 residues. The V end was cut by 2 bases, the J end by 7 bases, with 9 bases between. Germline values: CDR1 MDHEN, CDR2 SYDVKM.

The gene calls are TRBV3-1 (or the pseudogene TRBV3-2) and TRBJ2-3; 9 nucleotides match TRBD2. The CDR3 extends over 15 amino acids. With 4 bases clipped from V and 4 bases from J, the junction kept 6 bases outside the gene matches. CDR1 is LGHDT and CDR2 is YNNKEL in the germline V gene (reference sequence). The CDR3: CASSRGGGAPDTQYF. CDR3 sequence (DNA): TGTGCCAGCAGCCGAGGCGGGGGGGCACCAGATACGCAGTATTTT.

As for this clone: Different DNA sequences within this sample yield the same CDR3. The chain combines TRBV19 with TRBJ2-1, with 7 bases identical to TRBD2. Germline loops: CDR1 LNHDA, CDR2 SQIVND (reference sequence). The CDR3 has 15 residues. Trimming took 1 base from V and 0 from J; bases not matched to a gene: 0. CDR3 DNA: TGTGCCAGTAGTATAGGCGGGGGCTCCTACAATGAGCAGTTCTTC. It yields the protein CASSIGGGSYNEQFF.

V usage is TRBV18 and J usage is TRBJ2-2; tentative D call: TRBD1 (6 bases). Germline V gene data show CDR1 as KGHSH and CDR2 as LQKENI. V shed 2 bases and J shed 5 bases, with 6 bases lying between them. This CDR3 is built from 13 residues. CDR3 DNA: TGTGCCAGCTCACCAGACAGGACCGGGGAGCTGTTTTTT. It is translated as CASSPDRTGELFF.

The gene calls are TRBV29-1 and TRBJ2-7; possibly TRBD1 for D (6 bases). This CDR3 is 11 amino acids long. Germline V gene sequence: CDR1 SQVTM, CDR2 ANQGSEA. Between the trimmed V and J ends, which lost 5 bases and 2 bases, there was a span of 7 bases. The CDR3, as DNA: TGCAGCGTTCAGGGGACCTACGAGCAGTACTTC. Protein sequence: CSVQGTYEQYF.

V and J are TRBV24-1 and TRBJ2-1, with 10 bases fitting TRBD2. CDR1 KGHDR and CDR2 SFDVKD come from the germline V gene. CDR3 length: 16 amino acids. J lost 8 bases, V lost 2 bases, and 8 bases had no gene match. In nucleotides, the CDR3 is TGTGCCACCAGTGATTCGAGCGGGGGGGCCGGGTATGAGCAGTTCTTC. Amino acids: CATSDSSGGAGYEQFF.

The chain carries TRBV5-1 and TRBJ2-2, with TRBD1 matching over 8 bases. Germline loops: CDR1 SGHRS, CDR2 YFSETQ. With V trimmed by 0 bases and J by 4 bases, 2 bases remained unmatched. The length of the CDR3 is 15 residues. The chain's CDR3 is CASSLGTGSTGELFF. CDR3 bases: TGCGCCAGCAGCTTGGGGACAGGGAGCACCGGGGAGCTGTTTTTT.

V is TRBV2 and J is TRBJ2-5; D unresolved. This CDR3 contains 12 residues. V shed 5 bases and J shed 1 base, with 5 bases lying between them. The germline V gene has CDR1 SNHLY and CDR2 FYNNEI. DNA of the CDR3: TGTGCCAGCAGTAGACTCCAAGAGACCCAGTACTTC. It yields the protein CASSRLQETQYF.

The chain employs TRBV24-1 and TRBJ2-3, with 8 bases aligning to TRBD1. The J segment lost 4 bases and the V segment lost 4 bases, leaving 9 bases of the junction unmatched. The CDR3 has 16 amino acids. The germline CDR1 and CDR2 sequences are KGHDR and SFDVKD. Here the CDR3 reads CATSDRTGKGPDTQYF. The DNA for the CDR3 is TGTGCCACCAGTGACCGGACAGGGAAAGGCCCAGATACGCAGTATTTT.

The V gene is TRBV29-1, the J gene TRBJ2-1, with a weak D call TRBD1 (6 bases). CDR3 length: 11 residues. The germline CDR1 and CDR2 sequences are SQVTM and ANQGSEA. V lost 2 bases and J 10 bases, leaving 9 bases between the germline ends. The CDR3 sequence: CSVEKRGEQFF. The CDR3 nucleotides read TGCAGCGTTGAAAAGAGGGGGGAGCAGTTCTTC.

CDR3 DNA: TGCGCCAGCAGCCAACGTCCTTTCAACCTACAGGGGGGGCGGGATACGCAGTATTTT. This encodes CASSQRPFNLQGGRDTQYF. The chain uses TRBV4-1 and TRBJ2-3; maybe TRBD1 (8 bases). V lost 2 bases and J lost 6, with 27 bases in between. This CDR3 spans 19 amino acids. Germline CDR1 and CDR2: MGHRA and YSYEKL.

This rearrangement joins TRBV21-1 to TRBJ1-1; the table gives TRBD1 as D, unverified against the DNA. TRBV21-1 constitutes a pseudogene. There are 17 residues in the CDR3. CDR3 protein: CASRRPRDRDRNTEAFF. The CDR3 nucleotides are TGTGCCAGCAGAAGACCCCGGGACAGGGATCGGAACACTGAAGCTTTCTTT.

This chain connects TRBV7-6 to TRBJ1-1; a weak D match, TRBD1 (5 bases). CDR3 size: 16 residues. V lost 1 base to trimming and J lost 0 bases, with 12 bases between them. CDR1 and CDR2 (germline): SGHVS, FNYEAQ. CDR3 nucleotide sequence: TGTGCCAGCAGCTTAGAACTAACAGGCATGAACACTGAAGCTTTCTTT. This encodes CASSLELTGMNTEAFF.